This T cell receptor beta chain was recorded in a study of blood T cell repertoires in COVID-19. Study as a whole: T cells, B-cell-depleted T cells, or PBMCs provided the cDNA or gDNA that served as material.

V lost 4 bases, J lost 4 bases, and 12 bases lay in between. This CDR3 is 14 amino acids long. Germline CDR1 reads LGHDT; CDR2 reads YNNKEL (reference sequence). Repertoires were generated with immunoSEQ multiplex PCR, while TCRdb's copy carries only in-frame clones and drops some. The table shows about 210,000 clones, with 82% occurring only once. The clonotype comes from an older woman with COVID-19, enrolled during active disease. The genes are TRBV3-1 (or the pseudogene TRBV3-2) and TRBJ2-3; the D gene is possibly TRBD1 (5 bases). Sequencing was carried out using peripheral blood. The CDR3 sequence is CASSLKAGSDTQYF. CDR3 in DNA: TGTGCCAGCAGCCTGAAGGCAGGGTCAGATACGCAGTATTTT.